This TCR beta chain stems from a study of shared clonotypes between healthy human individuals (dated by TCRdb to 2020 to 2022). With regard to the full study: A couple of women and three men aged 18 to 49 years were included in the cohort. For each donor, CD4 naive and CD4 memory were each run on three plates, CD8 naive on two plates, and CD8 memory on one plate. The study deeply sequenced blood TCR repertoires of several healthy adults to estimate repertoire size and the extent of clonotype sharing between individuals. Different laboratories and diverse techniques were used to prepare libraries and sequence TCR repertoires, to increase sequencing depth and limit assay-specific biases. Each donor's leukapheresis produced roughly between roughly 0.85 and 10 billion PBMCs.

For this clone: Its recognized antigen is unknown. Base qualities are not provided; no much larger clone lies one nucleotide away.

The donors were healthy, HIV-negative adults who had no recently reported acute infections or vaccinations. All donors were Caucasian adults living in Nashville, Tennessee, USA. CD4+ T cells were enriched by magnetic negative selection; naive cells were then positively selected on CD45RA, and the negative fraction formed the memory subset. Blood was collected by leukapheresis, and PBMCs were isolated by Ficoll-Histopaque density gradient centrifugation and then cryopreserved in liquid nitrogen vapor phase. Purity and quantity of every magnetically sorted T cell population were checked by analytical flow cytometry. Genomic DNA was isolated from each sorted fraction and quantified by UV absorbance on a Nanodrop 2000c. Using the deep immunoSEQ assay, TCR CDR3 regions were amplified from genomic DNA by multiplex PCR. Genomic DNA extracted from each cell subset was distributed evenly over all wells of several immunoSEQ 96-well plates, and each plate served as one replicate. For sorted subsets, roughly 190 ng of genomic DNA, equivalent to 25,000 to 35,000 T cell genomes, went into each replicate PCR. Purified libraries were quantified with a Qubit 3.0 fluorometer, sized on a Bioanalyzer 2100, and re-quantified with the KAPA Library Quantification kit. A separate single-read 150-cycle Illumina NextSeq 550 flow cell was used to sequence each immunoSEQ 96-well plate. In the source study's methods: Because only junctional sequences without quality scores were contained in the immunoSEQ output, filtering matching that applied to full-length reads could not be performed. Sequences were annotated with PyIR, a Python wrapper for IgBLAST v1.9, and V/J genes and CDR3 were assigned using IMGT germline references. Reads with weak V/J assignments (E-value above 1e-6), missing CDR3, stop codons, out-of-frame junctions, or ambiguous translated residues were removed. V3J clonotypes were defined by identical inferred V gene, J gene, and CDR3 amino acid sequence. The percentage overlap between two repertoires was calculated by dividing the number of shared unique clonotypes by the size of the smaller repertoire. Repertoire richness was assessed with RTK rarefaction, the Chao1 estimator, and Recon v2.1 estimates of unobserved clonotypes. For all TCRbeta clonotypes obtained by the gDNA method from four donors, generation probabilities were computed with OLGA. TCRdb stores this immuneACCESS table with in-frame sequences only. Part of the clones is absent; in the studies checked, under half of the shortfall reflects unresolved V genes, and no reason is known for the rest. V and J calls plus clone size are reproduced from that table; the DNA served to infer D and trimming. The sample table shows 1.4 million to 1.5 million clones, and more than 95% are seen once. Clones ranked in the top ten supply roughly 1.1% of the sample.

General findings and caveats noted by the study authors: Estimated clonotype richness was generally larger for naive than for memory subsets. Across several donors, 4.5% to 6.5% of naive CD4, roughly 3.5% of naive CD8, 2% to 2.5% of memory CD4, and 0.4% of memory CD8 clonotypes were shared. The small number of donors limited the genetic and exposure-history diversity represented. Sampling was limited to blood, and TCR repertoires in tissue likely differ from TCR repertoires in blood. Incomplete sequencing was indicated by rarefaction of sorted-subset datasets, despite the large sequencing depth. Compared with non-shared clonotypes, the clonotypes found in all four sorted-subset donors had higher generation probabilities. Pairwise subsampling led to the expectation that sequencing depth would affect the degree of clonotype sharing among donors.

This clonotype was sampled from a man aged 25 to 40 in good health. The sample was naive CD4+ T cells sorted from blood. The sample's cell subset or site label, decoded: CD45RA+ positively selected.

The CDR3 corresponds to CAISESLQVGDTQYF. DNA sequence: TGTGCCATCAGTGAGTCGTTGCAGGTCGGCGATACGCAGTATTTT. The chain links TRBV10-3 with TRBJ2-3; no D segment can be confidently identified. The CDR3, from cysteine to phenylalanine, totals 15 residues. The read is trimmed to its CDR3 DNA, 45 bases read in frame from base 1. As encoded in the germline V gene, CDR1 is ENHRY while CDR2 is SYGVKD. V is reduced by 0 bases and J by 6 bases, leaving a spacing of 13 bases between them.